Listed below are T cell receptor beta chains from one sample, sequenced in a study of PD-L1 blockade in urothelial cancer. TCRdb's copy holds only in-frame clones and misses some; the assay was immunoSEQ multiplex PCR. The sample consists of approximately 50,000 clones, approximately 90% of them appearing once. Sequenced here: PBMCs, sampled around atezolizumab (anti-PD-L1) treatment. These TCRs come from a man in his 60s with urothelial cancer. CDR3s include the opening cysteine and the closing phenylalanine or tryptophan. Each record gives: J gene, CDR3 length, D gene, clone size, V gene, CDR3 protein, CDR3 DNA. D genes are given only for firm matches. Clone size is given for some rows only: seen once, a few or many times, or a class if the clone is expanded.

j_gene: TRBJ1-3
len: 16
d_gene: NA
abundance: NA
v_gene: TRBV5-1
CDR3aa: CASSLGQGRSGNTIYF
CDR3nt: TGCGCCAGCAGCTTGGGGCAGGGGCGCTCTGGAAACACCATATATTTT

j_gene: TRBJ2-1
len: 18
d_gene: TRBD1
abundance: NA
v_gene: TRBV6-1
CDR3aa: CASSALKRTGSSYNEQFF
CDR3nt: TGTGCCAGCAGTGCCCTAAAAAGGACAGGGAGCTCCTACAATGAGCAGTTCTTC

j_gene: TRBJ2-1
len: 14
d_gene: NA
abundance: NA
v_gene: TRBV9
CDR3aa: CASSVGTRYNEQFF
CDR3nt: TGTGCCAGCAGCGTAGGCACTAGGTACAATGAGCAGTTCTTC

j_gene: TRBJ1-2
len: 12
d_gene: NA
abundance: few
v_gene: TRBV30
CDR3aa: CASWGGRDGYTF
CDR3nt: TGTGCCTCCTGGGGAGGGAGGGATGGCTACACCTTC

j_gene: TRBJ2-7
len: 13
d_gene: NA
abundance: NA
v_gene: TRBV7-2
CDR3aa: CASSFVPLDEQYF
CDR3nt: TGTGCCAGCAGCTTCGTCCCACTAGACGAGCAGTACTTC

j_gene: TRBJ1-5
len: 14
d_gene: NA
abundance: NA
v_gene: TRBV4-1
CDR3aa: CASSQQGIDQPQHF
CDR3nt: TGCGCCAGCAGCCAACAGGGGATCGATCAGCCCCAGCATTTT

j_gene: TRBJ1-2
len: 16
d_gene: NA
abundance: NA
v_gene: TRBV27
CDR3aa: CASSDKAGRSSYGYTF
CDR3nt: TGTGCCAGCAGTGATAAGGCCGGCAGGTCTTCCTATGGCTACACCTTC

j_gene: TRBJ1-1
len: 13
d_gene: NA
abundance: NA
v_gene: TRBV2
CDR3aa: CASSEDTNTEAFF
CDR3nt: TGTGCCAGCAGTGAGGACACGAACACTGAAGCTTTCTTT

j_gene: TRBJ2-3
len: 14
d_gene: NA
abundance: once
v_gene: TRBV7-8
CDR3aa: CASSLGPINWQQYF
CDR3nt: TGTGCCAGCAGCTTAGGGCCAATCAATTGGCAGCAGTATTTT

j_gene: TRBJ1-6
len: 15
d_gene: NA
abundance: NA
v_gene: TRBV9
CDR3aa: CASSVGERQNSPLHF
CDR3nt: TGTGCCAGCAGCGTAGGGGAAAGACAGAATTCACCCCTCCACTTT

j_gene: TRBJ2-5
len: 16
d_gene: TRBD2
abundance: NA
v_gene: TRBV9
CDR3aa: CASSEAPTGGRETQYF
CDR3nt: TGTGCCAGCAGCGAGGCCCCCACGGGAGGGCGCGAGACCCAGTACTTC

j_gene: TRBJ1-1
len: 13
d_gene: TRBD1
abundance: once
v_gene: TRBV18
CDR3aa: CASSPGQGTEAFF
CDR3nt: TGTGCCAGCTCACCTGGACAGGGAACTGAAGCTTTCTTT

j_gene: TRBJ1-2
len: 15
d_gene: TRBD1
abundance: NA
v_gene: TRBV27
CDR3aa: CASSSWGQDLVGYTF
CDR3nt: TGTGCCAGCAGTTCATGGGGACAGGATCTGGTTGGCTACACCTTC

j_gene: TRBJ2-2
len: 19
d_gene: TRBD1
abundance: NA
v_gene: TRBV4-2
CDR3aa: CASSQRLGTGTGITGELFF
CDR3nt: TGTGCCAGCAGCCAACGGCTGGGGACAGGGACTGGAATCACCGGGGAGCTGTTTTTT

j_gene: TRBJ2-4
len: 17
d_gene: TRBD1
abundance: NA
v_gene: TRBV7-2
CDR3aa: CASSLVGDGQGKNIQYF
CDR3nt: TGTGCCAGCAGCTTAGTAGGGGATGGACAGGGAAAAAACATTCAGTACTTC

j_gene: TRBJ1-1
len: 13
d_gene: NA
abundance: NA
v_gene: TRBV5-1
CDR3aa: CASREAGNTEAFF
CDR3nt: TGCGCCAGCAGGGAGGCGGGGAACACTGAAGCTTTCTTT

j_gene: TRBJ2-3
len: 15
d_gene: TRBD2
abundance: NA
v_gene: TRBV28
CDR3aa: CASSSTSGRGYTQYF
CDR3nt: TGTGCCAGCAGTTCGACTAGCGGGAGGGGATATACGCAGTATTTT

j_gene: TRBJ2-4
len: 14
d_gene: NA
abundance: NA
v_gene: TRBV9
CDR3aa: CASSADGGQNIQYF
CDR3nt: TGTGCCAGCAGCGCAGACGGGGGGCAAAACATTCAGTACTTC

j_gene: TRBJ2-3
len: 17
d_gene: TRBD2
abundance: NA
v_gene: TRBV11-2
CDR3aa: CASSFGLAEGSTDTQYF
CDR3nt: TGTGCCAGCAGCTTTGGACTAGCGGAAGGAAGCACAGATACGCAGTATTTT

j_gene: TRBJ1-2
len: 14
d_gene: NA
abundance: NA
v_gene: TRBV6-5
CDR3aa: CASSHRERGYGYTF
CDR3nt: TGTGCCAGCAGTCACAGGGAACGCGGCTATGGCTACACCTTC

j_gene: TRBJ2-7
len: 14
d_gene: NA
abundance: NA
v_gene: TRBV29-1
CDR3aa: CSVALGGTGHEQYF
CDR3nt: TGCAGCGTTGCCCTAGGAGGGACTGGGCACGAGCAGTACTTC

j_gene: TRBJ2-5
len: 16
d_gene: TRBD1
abundance: NA
v_gene: TRBV2
CDR3aa: CASTMTGGLLKETQYF
CDR3nt: TGTGCCAGCACTATGACAGGGGGCTTATTGAAAGAGACCCAGTACTTC

j_gene: TRBJ2-3
len: 15
d_gene: NA
abundance: NA
v_gene: TRBV9
CDR3aa: CASSPLPSATDTQYF
CDR3nt: TGTGCCAGCAGCCCGTTGCCTAGTGCCACAGATACGCAGTATTTT

j_gene: TRBJ2-5
len: 16
d_gene: TRBD1
abundance: NA
v_gene: TRBV2
CDR3aa: CASQKGGQSLKETQYF
CDR3nt: TGTGCCAGCCAAAAAGGGGGACAGAGTCTTAAAGAGACCCAGTACTTC

j_gene: TRBJ1-1
len: 16
d_gene: NA
abundance: NA
v_gene: TRBV5-4
CDR3aa: CASSLGGTRMNTEAFF
CDR3nt: TGTGCCAGCAGCTTGGGGGGGACACGAATGAACACTGAAGCTTTCTTT

j_gene: TRBJ1-3
len: 15
d_gene: TRBD1
abundance: once
v_gene: TRBV30
CDR3aa: CAWSSHRGLGNTIYF
CDR3nt: TGTGCCTGGAGCTCTCACAGGGGGCTGGGAAACACCATATATTTT

j_gene: TRBJ2-7
len: 16
d_gene: NA
abundance: NA
v_gene: TRBV28
CDR3aa: CASSLATGDITYEQYF
CDR3nt: TGTGCCAGCAGTTTAGCAACAGGCGACATAACTTACGAGCAGTACTTC

j_gene: TRBJ2-3
len: 19
d_gene: NA
abundance: NA
v_gene: TRBV5-1
CDR3aa: CASSLGAAGLGSSTDTQYF
CDR3nt: TGCGCCAGCAGCTTGGGCGCGGCAGGGCTGGGGTCGAGCACAGATACGCAGTATTTT

j_gene: TRBJ1-1
len: 11
d_gene: NA
abundance: once
v_gene: TRBV19
CDR3aa: CATERDTEAFF
CDR3nt: TGTGCCACCGAGAGGGACACTGAAGCTTTCTTT

j_gene: TRBJ2-3
len: 12
d_gene: NA
abundance: NA
v_gene: TRBV5-4
CDR3aa: CASSLNGVVPYF
CDR3nt: TGTGCCAGCAGCTTGAACGGTGTGGTCCCGTATTTT

j_gene: TRBJ1-4
len: 16
d_gene: NA
abundance: NA
v_gene: TRBV6-5
CDR3aa: CASSYWRGQINEKLFF
CDR3nt: TGTGCCAGCAGTTACTGGCGGGGCCAGATAAATGAAAAACTGTTTTTT

j_gene: TRBJ2-5
len: 15
d_gene: TRBD2
abundance: NA
v_gene: TRBV2
CDR3aa: CASSEDGRGFATQYF
CDR3nt: TGTGCCAGCAGTGAAGACGGGAGGGGTTTTGCGACCCAGTACTTC

j_gene: TRBJ2-5
len: 14
d_gene: TRBD2
abundance: NA
v_gene: TRBV5-1
CDR3aa: CASQRAGGQETQYF
CDR3nt: TGCGCCAGCCAACGGGCGGGAGGACAAGAGACCCAGTACTTC

j_gene: TRBJ2-1
len: 15
d_gene: NA
abundance: NA
v_gene: TRBV5-5
CDR3aa: CASSLSNYRVGEQFF
CDR3nt: TGTGCCAGCAGCTTGTCCAACTACAGGGTAGGGGAGCAGTTCTTC

j_gene: TRBJ1-5
len: 14
d_gene: NA
abundance: NA
v_gene: TRBV19
CDR3aa: CASSTDRSNQPQHF
CDR3nt: TGTGCCAGTAGTACCGACAGGAGCAATCAGCCCCAGCATTTT

j_gene: TRBJ2-7
len: 14
d_gene: TRBD1
abundance: NA
v_gene: TRBV5-1
CDR3aa: CASSATGAGYEQYF
CDR3nt: TGCGCCAGCAGCGCGACAGGGGCCGGCTACGAGCAGTACTTC

j_gene: TRBJ1-1
len: 13
d_gene: NA
abundance: NA
v_gene: TRBV19
CDR3aa: CASTAWGGTEAFF
CDR3nt: TGTGCCAGTACCGCCTGGGGGGGAACTGAAGCTTTCTTT

j_gene: TRBJ1-4
len: 15
d_gene: NA
abundance: once
v_gene: TRBV25-1
CDR3aa: CASSDGADLNEKLFF
CDR3nt: TGTGCCAGCAGTGATGGGGCAGACCTAAATGAAAAACTGTTTTTT

j_gene: TRBJ2-1
len: 14
d_gene: NA
abundance: few
v_gene: TRBV9
CDR3aa: CASSPWLQNNEQFF
CDR3nt: TGTGCCAGCAGCCCATGGTTACAGAACAATGAGCAGTTCTTC

j_gene: TRBJ1-5
len: 13
d_gene: NA
abundance: once
v_gene: TRBV2
CDR3aa: CASRYNVNQPQHF
CDR3nt: TGTGCCAGCAGGTACAATGTCAATCAGCCCCAGCATTTT

j_gene: TRBJ2-1
len: 17
d_gene: NA
abundance: NA
v_gene: TRBV28
CDR3aa: CASRELQGRRSYNEQFF
CDR3nt: TGTGCCAGCAGAGAATTACAGGGAAGAAGGTCCTACAATGAGCAGTTCTTC

j_gene: TRBJ2-5
len: 16
d_gene: NA
abundance: few
v_gene: TRBV7-8
CDR3aa: CASRLGIDWEQETQYF
CDR3nt: TGTGCCAGCAGGTTGGGGATTGACTGGGAGCAAGAGACCCAGTACTTC

j_gene: TRBJ2-7
len: 15
d_gene: TRBD1
abundance: NA
v_gene: TRBV10-1
CDR3aa: CASSDGGTGPTRQYF
CDR3nt: TGCGCCAGCAGTGATGGTGGGACAGGCCCTACGAGGCAGTACTTC

j_gene: TRBJ1-1
len: 14
d_gene: TRBD1
abundance: NA
v_gene: TRBV19
CDR3aa: CASSSGQGITEAFF
CDR3nt: TGTGCCAGTAGTTCGGGACAGGGTATCACTGAAGCTTTCTTT

j_gene: TRBJ1-2
len: 14
d_gene: TRBD1
abundance: once
v_gene: TRBV5-1
CDR3aa: CASSLRTGGYGYTF
CDR3nt: TGCGCCAGCAGCTTGAGAACAGGGGGCTATGGCTACACCTTC

j_gene: TRBJ2-7
len: 15
d_gene: NA
abundance: NA
v_gene: TRBV27
CDR3aa: CASSWYSYRSYEQYF
CDR3nt: TGTGCCAGCAGTTGGTACAGCTATAGATCCTACGAGCAGTACTTC

j_gene: TRBJ1-1
len: 14
d_gene: TRBD1
abundance: once
v_gene: TRBV5-1
CDR3aa: CASRWTGGIAEAFF
CDR3nt: TGCGCCAGCAGATGGACAGGGGGCATCGCTGAAGCTTTCTTT

j_gene: TRBJ1-2
len: 12
d_gene: NA
abundance: NA
v_gene: TRBV2
CDR3aa: CASSEQTGGYTF
CDR3nt: TGTGCCAGCAGTGAACAAACCGGTGGCTACACCTTC

j_gene: TRBJ2-4
len: 16
d_gene: NA
abundance: NA
v_gene: TRBV7-2
CDR3aa: CASSFSGVGAKNIQYF
CDR3nt: TGTGCCAGCAGCTTTTCCGGGGTCGGGGCCAAAAACATTCAGTACTTC

j_gene: TRBJ2-3
len: 18
d_gene: NA
abundance: NA
v_gene: TRBV18
CDR3aa: CASSPQKPVQGNTDTQYF
CDR3nt: TGTGCCAGCTCACCACAAAAACCGGTACAGGGAAATACAGATACGCAGTATTTT

j_gene: TRBJ2-5
len: 16
d_gene: TRBD2
abundance: once
v_gene: TRBV27
CDR3aa: CASSSILRGGSETQYF
CDR3nt: TGTGCCAGCAGCTCGATACTGCGGGGGGGCTCGGAGACCCAGTACTTC

j_gene: TRBJ2-7
len: 14
d_gene: NA
abundance: NA
v_gene: TRBV11-2
CDR3aa: CASSHLSDSYEQYF
CDR3nt: TGTGCCAGCAGCCATTTATCAGACTCCTACGAGCAGTACTTC

j_gene: TRBJ2-3
len: 17
d_gene: TRBD2
abundance: NA
v_gene: TRBV5-1
CDR3aa: CASSLVPTGGSTDTQYF
CDR3nt: TGCGCCAGCAGCTTGGTTCCCACCGGGGGGAGCACAGATACGCAGTATTTT

j_gene: TRBJ2-3
len: 15
d_gene: TRBD2
abundance: few
v_gene: TRBV9
CDR3aa: CASSVAGGRPDTQYF
CDR3nt: TGTGCCAGCAGCGTAGCGGGGGGGCGCCCAGATACGCAGTATTTT

j_gene: TRBJ2-1
len: 14
d_gene: NA
abundance: NA
v_gene: TRBV6-1
CDR3aa: CASHTGGAGGEQFF
CDR3nt: TGTGCCAGCCATACAGGGGGCGCGGGGGGTGAGCAGTTCTTC

j_gene: TRBJ2-1
len: 12
d_gene: NA
abundance: NA
v_gene: TRBV28
CDR3aa: CATGGEYNEQFF
CDR3nt: TGTGCCACTGGGGGCGAATACAATGAGCAGTTCTTC

j_gene: TRBJ2-1
len: 15
d_gene: TRBD1
abundance: NA
v_gene: TRBV28
CDR3aa: CASSLGGTGINEQFF
CDR3nt: TGTGCCAGCAGTTTAGGGGGGACAGGGATCAATGAGCAGTTCTTC

j_gene: TRBJ2-5
len: 16
d_gene: NA
abundance: NA
v_gene: TRBV9
CDR3aa: CASSVGGRGSAETQYF
CDR3nt: TGTGCCAGCAGCGTAGGGGGCAGGGGTTCAGCGGAGACCCAGTACTTC